This entry is about one T cell receptor beta chain. Antigen unknown. Each cell subset's genomic DNA was divided evenly among several immunoSEQ plates. Under the authors' procedure: Junction-only sequences without quality scores were provided by ImmunoSEQ, so filtering was different. The protocol was immunoSEQ multiplex PCR, while the TCRdb copy is restricted to in-frame clones and leaves out a portion. V, J and clone size are taken as reported in that table, and D and trimming were inferred from the DNA itself. The sample has tens of thousands of clones; roughly three fifths are singletons. The data originate from a study of shared clonotypes between healthy human individuals. Study-wide background: The donor pool was made up of a couple of women and three men aged 18 to 49.

V dropped 5 bases and J dropped 3; count of bases not matched to a gene: 10. CDR1 SGHTA and CDR2 FQGTGA come from the germline V gene. This CDR3 has 16 residues. Findings of the study overall: Non-shared clonotypes displayed generation probabilities falling below those of clonotypes present in all four donors.

The chain recombines TRBV7-3 with TRBJ2-3, with 8 positions matching TRBD2. Material: memory CD8+ T cells sorted from blood. Subset here: CD45RO+ cells pooled with CCR7-negative TemRA cells. This sequence was found in a man aged 25 to 40 in good health. CDR3 coding DNA: TGTGCCAGCAGCCACTTCGGCAGCGGGAGAACAGATACGCAGTATTTT. Protein product: CASSHFGSGRTDTQYF. The full variable domain, in which reference TRBV7-3 and TRBJ2-3 provide the parts outside the CDR3, is GAGVSQTPSNKVTEKGKYVELRCDPISGHTALYWYRQSLGQGPEFLIYFQGTGAADDSGLPNDRFFAVRPEGSVSTLKIQRTERGDSAVYLCASSHFGSGRTDTQYFGPGTRLTVL.